One T cell receptor beta chain is described in this entry. The target antigen is unknown. This CDR3 is 14 amino acids long. One tube held mixed TRB-A and TRB-B primer pools for touch-down PCR. TCRdb reprocessed the multiplex PCR reads and stores each CDR3 protein as one record, lacking DNA. The sample table includes approximately 16,000 distinct CDR3 sequences. The data belong to a study of T cell clusters in autoimmune cytopenias. Study-level results: No experiment has yet validated the function of the T cell clusters defined in silico. Compared with active autoimmune hepatitis patients, healthy donors showed about 2.7-fold more exclusive TRB clusters. TRB repertoire shifts in secondary cytopenia and chronic lymphocytic leukemia mostly reflected lymphoma, not autoimmunity. Clustering suggested that physiological T cell clusters were missing in primary autoimmune cytopenia patients.

Each sample's input was 250 ng genomic DNA, some 40,000 genome equivalents. The J gene is TRBJ2-7, the V gene TRBV12-3 or TRBV12-4; the TCRdb call, TRBD1, lacks DNA for checking. The specimen was peripheral blood. The sequence was collected from a human donor with an autoimmune cytopenia or autoimmune hepatitis (not recorded which). CDR3 in amino acids: CASSLRQGAREQYF.